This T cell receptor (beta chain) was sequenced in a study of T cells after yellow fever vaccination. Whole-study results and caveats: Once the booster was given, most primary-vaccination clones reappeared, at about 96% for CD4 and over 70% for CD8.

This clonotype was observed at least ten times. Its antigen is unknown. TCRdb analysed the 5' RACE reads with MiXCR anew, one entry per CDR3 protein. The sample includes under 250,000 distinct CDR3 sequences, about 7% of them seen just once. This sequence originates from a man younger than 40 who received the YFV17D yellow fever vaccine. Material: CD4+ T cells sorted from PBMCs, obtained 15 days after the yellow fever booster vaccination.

The CDR3 sequence: CASSLPGDTQYF. Here the CDR3 DNA reads TGCGCCAGCAGCCTTCCGGGAGATACGCAGTATTTT. J is TRBJ2-3 and V is TRBV5-1, with no clear D. V was cut by 4 bases and J by 5 bases, with 8 bases left in between. CDR3 size: 12 residues. The germline V gene encodes CDR1 SGHRS and CDR2 YFSETQ.